This T cell receptor (beta chain) was documented in a study of T-cell reconstitution after alpha-beta-depleted transplantation in children. Study outcomes and limitations: Reportedly, only several hundred clones from non-depleted graft cells drove alpha-beta T-cell counts at about two months. After one year, T-cell counts and TCRbeta diversity mostly came from new T cells. Recipient T cells and thymic progenitors that survived gave rise to the high TCRbeta diversity observed at day 60 in some patients.

The authors prepared the TCRbeta library with unique molecular identifiers. TCRdb recomputed calls from the PCR reads with MiXCR, one row per CDR3 protein. The data hold fewer than 700,000 distinct CDR3 sequences, with roughly 13% observed a single time. This CDR3 comprises 13 residues. V was pared by 6 bases and J by 10 bases, with 16 bases between. This clonotype was seen only a few times. The antigen remains undetermined. The source was PBMCs, mostly from graft donor cells, collected 360 days after TCRalphabeta/CD19-depleted stem cell transplant. This sequence originates from a male patient younger than 18 who had a stem cell transplant for acute myeloid leukemia, so the T cells may come from the graft donor. The chain uses TRBV12-3 or TRBV12-4 and TRBJ2-1; tentative D call: TRBD1 (6 bases). CDR3 sequence: CASRPSDRTEQFF. CDR3 DNA: TGTGCCAGCAGACCATCGGACAGAACAGAGCAGTTCTTC.